Listed here are 18 T cell receptor beta chains from one sample, sequenced in a study of blood T cell repertoires in COVID-19. The repertoire was sequenced with immunoSEQ multiplex PCR; TCRdb's copy has only in-frame clones and lacks some. The sample holds 210,000 or so clones, more than 80% seen once. Sequences were obtained from peripheral blood. These receptors were collected from a woman over 75 with acute or convalescent COVID-19.

The table lists this clone with a count of one. The chain uses TRBV19 and TRBJ2-7; 10 positions agree with TRBD1. In germline, CDR1 is LNHDA, CDR2 SQIVND (reference sequence). The CDR3 contains 14 residues. With V trimmed by 5 bases and J by 7 bases, 8 bases remained unmatched. The CDR3 reads CASSAGTGAWEQYF. In nucleotides, the CDR3 is TGTGCCAGTAGTGCGGGGACAGGGGCATGGGAGCAGTACTTC. The full variable domain, completed using reference TRBV19 and TRBJ2-7, is DGGITQSPKYLFRKEGQNVTLSCEQNLNHDAMYWYRQDPGQGLRLIYYSQIVNDFQKGDIAEGYSVSREKKESFPLTVTSAQKNPTAFYLCASSAGTGAWEQYFGPGTRLTVT.

V and J are TRBV7-2 and TRBJ2-7; perhaps TRBD2 as D (7 bases). Germline CDR1 SGHTA, CDR2 FQGNSA. Trimming shortened V by 5 bases and J by 3 bases, and 20 bases separated the two germline ends. The CDR3 has 16 residues. Here the CDR3 reads CASSPTGGLFDYEQYF. The CDR3 DNA reads TGTGCCAGCAGCCCCACCGGGGGGCTTTTCGACTACGAGCAGTACTTC.

CDR3 residues: CASSNTTGPQSTDTQYF. In nucleotides, the CDR3 is TGTGCCAGCAGCAACACTACAGGGCCCCAAAGCACAGATACGCAGTATTTT. The chain couples TRBV21-1 to TRBJ2-3; the D call TRBD1 from the table was never checked on the DNA. TRBV21-1 corresponds to a pseudogene. The CDR3 runs 17 residues.

This clone was found a few times. CDR3 nucleotide sequence: TGTGCCATCACCTCGAAGGGGGCAGCCGTTACGGAGCAGTACTTC. This gives the protein CAITSKGAAVTEQYF. The chain couples TRBV10-3 to TRBJ2-7, with 7 bases aligning to TRBD1. The CDR3 is 15 amino acids. CDR1 and CDR2 (germline): ENHRY, SYGVKD. V lost 7 bases, J lost 7 bases, and 16 bases stayed unmatched.

This chain uses TRBV6-2 or TRBV6-3 with TRBJ2-1; 12 positions agree with TRBD2. The CDR3 sequence is 13 residues long. CDR1 is MNHEY and CDR2 is SVGEGT in the germline V gene. Trimming cost V 5 bases and J 13 bases; bases outside gene matches: 6. This CDR3 reads CASSLGLAGLQFF. CDR3 DNA: TGTGCCAGCAGTCTAGGACTAGCGGGGTTACAGTTCTTC.

V is TRBV5-1 and J is TRBJ1-3; 7 bases map to TRBD1. The CDR3 loop spans 14 amino acids. J lost 4 bases, V lost 2 bases, and 3 bases had no gene match. CDR1 and CDR2 from the germline V gene are SGHRS and YFSETQ. Here the CDR3 DNA reads TGCGCCAGCAGCTTTGACAGGGCGGGAAACACCATATATTTT. It specifies CASSFDRAGNTIYF.

The V call is TRBV5-1, the J call TRBJ2-7; TRBD1 matches 12 bases. The CDR3 sequence is 16 residues long. V shed 3 bases, J shed 2 bases, and the junction held 6 bases outside the gene matches. CDR1 SGHRS and CDR2 YFSETQ come from the germline V gene. CDR3 sequence reads: CASSSGTGGGPYEQYF. The CDR3 DNA reads as TGCGCCAGCAGCTCGGGGACAGGGGGCGGCCCCTACGAGCAGTACTTC.

The rearrangement links TRBV6-5 to TRBJ1-5, with a weak D call TRBD1 (5 bases). This CDR3 has 12 amino acids. The ends were cut back, 6 bases at V and 7 bases at J, with 10 bases in the middle. Germline CDR1 reads MNHEY; CDR2 reads SVGAGI. CDR3 amino acids: CASRRQNQPQHF. DNA for the CDR3: TGTGCCAGCAGGCGACAGAACCAGCCCCAGCATTTT.

This sequence joins TRBV7-9 and TRBJ2-7; D is uncertain. With 7 bases removed from V and 6 bases from J, the gap between germline ends came to 10 bases. CDR1 and CDR2 from the germline V gene are SEHNR and FQNEAQ (reference sequence). The CDR3 totals 11 residues. CDR3 protein: CASTLLAEQYF. The DNA for the CDR3 is TGTGCCAGCACCCTTTTAGCCGAGCAGTACTTC.

This chain joins TRBV28 and TRBJ1-2; no reliable D call. This CDR3 region has 13 residues. V was clipped by 3 bases and J by 8 bases, with 13 bases between them. Germline CDR1 is MDHEN and CDR2 is SYDVKM. The CDR3 loop reads CASSLQATGGYTF. DNA of the CDR3: TGTGCCAGCAGTTTGCAGGCAACCGGCGGCTACACCTTC.

The V and J genes are TRBV21-1 and TRBJ2-7; the table's D call, TRBD2, has no DNA check behind it. TRBV21-1 has pseudogene status. This CDR3 comprises 12 residues. For the CDR3, the DNA is TGTGCCCGCCTAAAGGCCAGCGAGGAGCAGTACTTC. Protein sequence: CARLKASEEQYF.

The CDR3 nucleotides are TGTGCCAGCAGTTACGGGTGGACAGGGATAATAAACACCGGGGAGCTGTTTTTT. It codes for CASSYGWTGIINTGELFF. The genes are TRBV6-2 or TRBV6-3 and TRBJ2-2, with 8 nucleotides matching TRBD1. V trimming: 2 bases; J trimming: 2 bases; junction bases outside the gene matches: 10. The germline V gene encodes CDR1 MNHEY and CDR2 SVGEGT. The CDR3 contains 18 residues.

The rearrangement joins TRBV7-3 to TRBJ2-4; D might be TRBD1 (5 bases). In germline, CDR1 is SGHTA, CDR2 FQGTGA. This CDR3 contains 14 residues. V dropped 2 bases and J dropped 9 bases, with 14 bases sitting between them. CDR3 in amino acids: CASSLGLGQGIQYF. The DNA of the CDR3 is TGTGCCAGCAGCTTAGGTCTAGGGCAGGGCATTCAGTACTTC.

The chain is built from TRBV6-5 and TRBJ2-7; D gene unclear. Germline CDR1 reads MNHEY; CDR2 reads SVGAGI. CDR3 length: 15 residues. The V gene lost 5 bases and the J gene lost 2 bases, with 16 bases spanning the gap. CDR3 amino acids: CASSRVLGGPYEQYF. Written as DNA, the CDR3 is TGTGCCAGCAGTCGGGTCCTGGGTGGTCCCTACGAGCAGTACTTC.

The chain joins TRBV6-5 to TRBJ2-7; TRBD2 aligns across 9 bases. J gave up 6 bases and V 2 bases, and 8 bases lay outside the gene matches. The V gene's germline CDR1 is MNHEY and CDR2 SVGAGI. The CDR3 loop spans 15 amino acids. The CDR3, as DNA: TGTGCCAGCAGTTACGAGCGGGGGGCCAGGAGCGAGCAGTACTTC. Its protein is CASSYERGARSEQYF.

The genes are TRBV6-4 and TRBJ2-3; 14 bases match TRBD2. Germline-derived CDR1 and CDR2 are MRHNA and SNTAGT. The CDR3 totals 15 residues. Losses at the gene ends were 4 bases for V and 4 bases for J; bases not matched to a gene: 1. Written as DNA, the CDR3 is TGTGCCAGCAGTGGGACTAGCGGGGGGTCAGATACGCAGTATTTT. Translated: CASSGTSGGSDTQYF.

The chain's CDR3 is CAIGSGSEAFF. The CDR3 coding sequence is TGTGCCATCGGCTCGGGATCCGAAGCTTTCTTT. The chain is built from TRBV10-3 and TRBJ1-1; D is undetermined. There are 11 residues in the CDR3. V lost 8 bases to trimming and J lost 8 bases, with 12 bases between them. Germline V gene sequence: CDR1 ENHRY, CDR2 SYGVKD.

The chain carries TRBV27 and TRBJ1-5, with D unclear. This CDR3 contains 15 residues. Between the trimmed V and J ends, which lost 2 bases and 1 base, there was a span of 9 bases. In germline, CDR1 is MNHEY, CDR2 SMNVEV (reference sequence). This CDR3 is CASSLMGRSNQPQHF. CDR3 nucleotide sequence: TGTGCCAGCAGTTTAATGGGGAGGAGCAATCAGCCCCAGCATTTT.